Each of the 32 T cell receptor beta chains below was sequenced from the same sample in a study of T cell changes during pregnancy in multiple sclerosis. Only in-frame clones appear in the TCRdb table, and some are missing; sequencing was by immunoSEQ multiplex PCR. The data contain approximately 88,000 clones, roughly 96% of them singletons. Material: peripheral blood, obtained in the second trimester of pregnancy. The receptors here all came from a female donor with multiple sclerosis, enrolled in a pregnancy study.

The chain employs TRBV20-1 and TRBJ1-2; 7 bases agree with TRBD1. Germline V gene data show CDR1 as DFQATT and CDR2 as SNEGSKA (reference sequence). V lost 6 bases and J lost 8; bases outside the gene matches: 3. The CDR3 sequence is 10 residues long. The CDR3: CSATGQGYTF. CDR3 in DNA: TGCAGTGCCACGGGACAGGGCTACACCTTC.

This clone was observed a single time. The chain employs TRBV5-8 and TRBJ2-7, with 8 bases lining up with TRBD2. Trimming removed 5 bases from V and 3 bases from J; junction bases left unmatched: 10. This CDR3 region has 15 residues. Germline loops: CDR1 SGHTS, CDR2 YDEGEE. In DNA, the CDR3 is TGTGCCAGCAGGGGGAGCAGCGGGAGACTCTACGAGCAGTACTTC. This codes for CASRGSSGRLYEQYF. Supplemented by reference TRBV5-8 and TRBJ2-7, the full variable domain reads EAGVTQSPTHLIKTRGQQATLRCSPISGHTSVYWYQQALGLGLQFLLWYDEGEERNRGNFPPRFSGRQFPNYSSELNVNALELEDSALYLCASRGSSGRLYEQYFGPGTRLTVT.

This chain links TRBV27 with TRBJ2-1, with 13 bases that match TRBD2. The CDR3 is 15 residues long. Trimming cost V 5 bases and J 8 bases; bases outside gene matches: 6. Germline lookup yields CDR1 MNHEY and CDR2 SMNVEV (reference sequence). CDR3 residues: CASSPGTSGTHEQFF. The CDR3 DNA reads as TGTGCCAGCAGTCCCGGGACTAGCGGGACCCATGAGCAGTTCTTC.

This chain links TRBV19 with TRBJ2-1; D is uncertain. The V end was cut by 5 bases, the J end by 6 bases, with 11 bases between. This CDR3 has 13 residues. Germline V lookup: CDR1 LNHDA, CDR2 SQIVND (reference sequence). The CDR3 bases are TGTGCCAGTAGTCTGACTGTCCTCAATGAGCAGTTCTTC. This encodes CASSLTVLNEQFF.

The rearrangement joins TRBV7-6 to TRBJ2-7, with TRBD2 identical over 12 bases. The CDR3 sequence is 15 residues long. V gave up 4 bases and J gave up 1 base; unmatched junction bases: 2. Germline CDR1 reads SGHVS; CDR2 reads FNYEAQ. The CDR3 nucleotides are TGTGCCAGCAGCTACGGGACTAGCGGGTCCTACGAGCAGTACTTC. This gives the protein CASSYGTSGSYEQYF.

CDR3 sequence (DNA): TGCGCCAGCACTACATCAGGGGTGGGGTACGAGCAGTACTTC. Protein: CASTTSGVGYEQYF. This sequence joins TRBV10-2 and TRBJ2-7; D perhaps matches TRBD1 (6 bases). CDR1 and CDR2 (germline): WSHSY, SAAADI. V was trimmed by 7 bases and J by 4 bases, leaving 17 bases between them. The CDR3 sequence is 14 residues long.

The chain has TRBV7-8 and TRBJ2-7; no firm D call. Germline V gene lookup returns CDR1 SGHVS and CDR2 FQNEAQ. The CDR3 runs 14 residues. Trimming cost V 1 base and J 0 bases, with 7 bases left between them. The CDR3 loop is CASSLEESSYEQYF. The CDR3 nucleotides read TGTGCCAGCAGCTTAGAAGAGAGCTCCTACGAGCAGTACTTC.

The J gene is TRBJ2-5, the V gene TRBV5-4; D perhaps matches TRBD1 (6 bases). The CDR3 loop spans 14 amino acids. Between the trimmed V and J ends, which lost 4 bases and 1 base, there was a span of 11 bases. The germline V gene encodes CDR1 SGHNT and CDR2 YYREEE (reference sequence). The CDR3, as DNA: TGTGCCAGCAGCGACACAGGGTTCCAAGAGACCCAGTACTTC. It specifies CASSDTGFQETQYF.

V gene TRBV10-3 combines with J gene TRBJ2-1; TRBD2 aligns across 7 bases. The V gene's germline CDR1 is ENHRY and CDR2 SYGVKD. V was clipped by 0 bases and J by 9 bases; unmatched bases: 11. The length of the CDR3 is 16 residues. In DNA, the CDR3 is TGTGCCATCAGTGAGTCGACCGGCGGGAGCTTAAGTGAGCAGTTCTTC. Its translation: CAISESTGGSLSEQFF.

This clone was recorded once. The genes are TRBV4-1 and TRBJ2-5; 13 bases line up with TRBD2. With 4 bases clipped from V and 5 bases from J, the junction kept 10 bases outside the gene matches. The CDR3 covers 17 residues. Germline V gene sequence: CDR1 MGHRA, CDR2 YSYEKL. The CDR3 DNA follows: TGCGCCAGCAGCCTACCAACTAGCGGGAGGGCCGGGGAGACCCAGTACTTC. Translated, it gives CASSLPTSGRAGETQYF.

This sequence joins TRBV11-2 and TRBJ2-7; 7 nucleotides agree with TRBD2. The CDR3 sequence is 16 residues long. After removal of 2 bases from V and 5 bases from J, the junction contained 12 bases not matched to a gene. Germline V gives CDR1 SGHAT, CDR2 FQNNGV. The CDR3 bases are TGTGCCAGCAGCTTAAGCCGGACTAGTCTTCGGCACGAGCAGTACTTC. Translating it yields CASSLSRTSLRHEQYF.

V is TRBV18 and J is TRBJ1-1; TRBD1 matches at 7 bases. This CDR3 comprises 14 residues. The junction had 4 bases not matched to a gene; V was cut back by 1 base and J by 5 bases. CDR1 is KGHSH and CDR2 is LQKENI in the germline V gene. The chain's CDR3 is CASSPLTGRTEAFF. In DNA form, the CDR3 reads TGTGCCAGCTCACCACTGACAGGGAGGACTGAAGCTTTCTTT.

This clone is a singleton in its sample. CDR3 in amino acids: CASSLGDRALNTEAFF. As DNA, the CDR3 is TGTGCCAGCAGCTTGGGGGACAGAGCACTGAACACTGAAGCTTTCTTT. The rearrangement uses TRBV5-4 and TRBJ1-1; TRBD1 matches 7 bases. Per germline, CDR1 SGHNT and CDR2 YYREEE (reference sequence). The CDR3 totals 16 residues. Trimming cost V 0 bases and J 0 bases; bases outside gene matches: 5. Filled out from reference TRBV5-4 and TRBJ1-1, the complete variable domain reads ETGVTQSPTHLIKTRGQQVTLRCSSQSGHNTVSWYQQALGQGPQFIFQYYREEENGRGNFPPRFSGLQFPNYSSELNVNALELDDSALYLCASSLGDRALNTEAFFGQGTRLTVV.

Only one count was recorded for this clone. J is TRBJ2-5 and V is TRBV4-2; 10 bases fit TRBD2. The J call may be mistaken, given a closer DNA end match to TRBJ2-7. CDR1 is LGHNA and CDR2 is YNFKEQ in the germline V gene. The CDR3 contains 16 residues. CDR3 in amino acids: CASSHPSGRGMYEQYF. The CDR3 coding sequence is TGTGCCAGCAGCCATCCTAGCGGGAGAGGTATGTACGAGCAGTACTTC.

This clone appeared a single time. The V gene is TRBV5-5, the J gene TRBJ2-1, with D tentatively TRBD2 (6 bases). Germline CDR1 reads SGHKS; CDR2 reads YYEKEE (reference sequence). The CDR3 is 16 residues long. V shed 4 bases and J shed 1 base, with 15 bases lying between them. This chain's CDR3 is CASSPPSGSSYNEQFF. The CDR3 bases are TGTGCCAGCAGCCCCCCCTCCGGGAGTTCCTACAATGAGCAGTTCTTC.

Only one count was recorded for this clone. J is TRBJ2-1 and V is TRBV25-1, with a weak D call TRBD2 (5 bases). With 4 bases removed from V and 2 bases from J, the gap between germline ends came to 9 bases. CDR3 length equals 14 residues. Looked up from germline, CDR1 is MGHDK and CDR2 is SYGVNS. The CDR3 loop is CASSAEGPYNEQFF. The CDR3 DNA sequence: TGTGCCAGCAGTGCAGAGGGTCCCTACAATGAGCAGTTCTTC. Combining the CDR3 with reference TRBV25-1 and TRBJ2-1 gives the whole variable domain EADIYQTPRYLVIGTGKKITLECSQTMGHDKMYWYQQDPGMELHLIHYSYGVNSTEKGDLSSESTVSRIRTEHFPLTLESARPSHTSQYLCASSAEGPYNEQFFGPGTRLTVL.

The chain recombines TRBV6-5 with TRBJ1-1; 7 bases agree with TRBD1. The germline V gene encodes CDR1 MNHEY and CDR2 SVGAGI. V shed 6 bases and J 2 bases; nucleotides not matched to a gene: 6. CDR3 length: 14 residues. Here the CDR3 DNA reads TGTGCCAGCAGACAACAGGGGCGTAACACTGAAGCTTTCTTT. This sequence encodes CASRQQGRNTEAFF.

V gene TRBV4-2 combines with J gene TRBJ1-3; D is unclear. V lost 4 bases and J 2 bases, leaving 9 bases between the germline ends. This CDR3 comprises 14 residues. The V gene's germline CDR1 is LGHNA and CDR2 YNFKEQ. The CDR3 nucleotides are TGTGCCAGCAGCCCGAGTGAGGCTGGAAACACCATATATTTT. This sequence encodes CASSPSEAGNTIYF.

This chain links TRBV2 with TRBJ2-5, with D tentatively TRBD2 (6 bases). Trimming stripped 7 bases from V and 7 bases from J, with 16 bases between. Germline CDR1 is SNHLY and CDR2 is FYNNEI. The CDR3 sequence is 13 residues long. The CDR3 nucleotides are TGTGCCAGCAATACCCGGACTATCACGACCCAGTACTTC. This gives the protein CASNTRTITTQYF.

This clone is a singleton in its sample. The J gene is TRBJ2-5, the V gene TRBV2; a weak D match, TRBD2 (6 bases). This CDR3 is built from 12 residues. Germline V gives CDR1 SNHLY, CDR2 FYNNEI. Trimming removed 10 bases from V and 1 base from J, with 10 bases in between. The CDR3 here is CATISGQETQYF. CDR3 sequence (DNA): TGTGCCACAATTAGCGGCCAAGAGACCCAGTACTTC.

This chain uses TRBV4-1 with TRBJ2-1, with 12 nucleotides matching TRBD2. Germline-derived CDR1 and CDR2 are MGHRA and YSYEKL. This CDR3 has 17 residues. V was clipped by 3 bases and J by 6 bases; unmatched bases: 9. Here the CDR3 reads CASSHLRTSGMGNEQFF. In nucleotides, the CDR3 is TGCGCCAGCAGCCATCTCCGGACTAGCGGGATGGGCAATGAGCAGTTCTTC.

The chain is built from TRBV2 and TRBJ2-2, with 7 bases identical to TRBD1. Trimming cost V 2 bases and J 4 bases; bases outside gene matches: 1. CDR3 length: 14 residues. Germline V gene data show CDR1 as SNHLY and CDR2 as FYNNEI. The CDR3 nucleotides read TGTGCCAGCAGTGAAAGGGGGCGCACCGGGGAGCTGTTTTTT. Protein sequence: CASSERGRTGELFF.

This sequence joins TRBV18 and TRBJ2-5; a weak D match, TRBD1 (5 bases). The CDR3 extends over 15 amino acids. With 0 bases removed from V and 0 bases from J, the gap between germline ends came to 8 bases. Per germline, CDR1 KGHSH and CDR2 LQKENI. The CDR3 reads CASSPPGQYQETQYF. The CDR3 nucleotides read TGTGCCAGCTCACCACCGGGGCAGTACCAAGAGACCCAGTACTTC. Using reference TRBV18 and TRBJ2-5 for the parts outside the CDR3, the full variable domain is NAGVMQNPRHLVRRRGQEARLRCSPMKGHSHVYWYRQLPEEGLKFMVYLQKENIIDESGMPKERFSAEFPKEGPSILRIQQVVRGDSAAYFCASSPPGQYQETQYFGPGTRLLVL.

This chain uses TRBV18 with TRBJ2-7; no firm D call. Germline loops: CDR1 KGHSH, CDR2 LQKENI. V was trimmed by 4 bases and J by 6 bases, leaving 13 bases between them. This CDR3 has 13 residues. The CDR3 region is CASSLPPAAEQYF. The CDR3 nucleotides read TGTGCCAGCTCACTTCCCCCGGCGGCCGAGCAGTACTTC.

The V call is TRBV2, the J call TRBJ1-1, with D tentatively TRBD1 (6 bases). Trimming removed 5 bases at V and 1 base at J, with 20 bases between. The CDR3 loop spans 17 amino acids. Germline CDR1 reads SNHLY; CDR2 reads FYNNEI. CDR3 nucleotide sequence: TGTGCCAGCAGTTCCGTAACCACAGGGTACCAGAACACTGAAGCTTTCTTT. This encodes CASSSVTTGYQNTEAFF.

This rearrangement joins TRBV29-1 to TRBJ1-1; 7 nucleotides agree with TRBD1. Germline CDR1 is SQVTM and CDR2 is ANQGSEA. The CDR3 length is 13 residues. The trim removed 7 bases at V and 7 bases at J, leaving 12 bases unmatched. CDR3 in amino acids: CSERLGGLSEAFF. For the CDR3, the DNA is TGCAGCGAGCGACTAGGGGGCTTAAGTGAAGCTTTCTTT.

The V call is TRBV7-6, the J call TRBJ2-5, with a weak D call TRBD2 (5 bases). CDR1 and CDR2 (germline): SGHVS, FNYEAQ. V lost 1 base and J lost 5, with 11 bases in between. The CDR3 loop spans 14 amino acids. As DNA, the CDR3 is TGTGCCAGCAGCTTAGGTGGGAGAAGTGAGACCCAGTACTTC. It translates to CASSLGGRSETQYF.

V gene TRBV29-1 combines with J gene TRBJ1-2, with 11 bases identical to TRBD1. CDR3 length equals 13 residues. Per germline, CDR1 SQVTM and CDR2 ANQGSEA. Trimming removed 6 bases from V and 6 bases from J; junction bases left unmatched: 6. The CDR3, as DNA: TGCAGCGTCCGCGGACAGGGGGCTAATGGCTACACCTTC. Encoded protein: CSVRGQGANGYTF.

The chain recombines TRBV2 with TRBJ2-2; 8 nucleotides agree with TRBD1. Trimming at V came to 4 bases and at J to 7 bases, leaving 8 bases not matched to a gene. Germline loops: CDR1 SNHLY, CDR2 FYNNEI. This CDR3 contains 15 residues. In nucleotides, the CDR3 is TGTGCCAGCAGTGGGCCGACAGGGGTGGTCGGGGAGCTGTTTTTT. It is translated as CASSGPTGVVGELFF.

This chain links TRBV2 with TRBJ2-2, with D possibly matching TRBD1 (6 bases). The germline V gene encodes CDR1 SNHLY and CDR2 FYNNEI. This CDR3 region has 15 residues. Trimming took off 6 bases at V and 4 bases at J, with 15 bases between the two ends. The CDR3 sequence: CASRRAGAGTGELFF. For the CDR3, the DNA is TGTGCCAGCAGACGGGCAGGGGCGGGCACCGGGGAGCTGTTTTTT. Combining the CDR3 with reference TRBV2 and TRBJ2-2 gives the whole variable domain EPEVTQTPSHQVTQMGQEVILRCVPISNHLYFYWYRQILGQKVEFLVSFYNNEISEKSEIFDDQFSVERPDGSNFTLKIRSTKLEDSAMYFCASRRAGAGTGELFFGEGSRLTVL.

The chain joins TRBV19 to TRBJ1-1; D is ambiguous. CDR3 length: 15 amino acids. V was clipped by 1 base and J by 0 bases, with 9 bases between them. CDR1 is LNHDA, CDR2 SQIVND, per germline (reference sequence). In DNA, the CDR3 is TGTGCCAGTAGTATAGTTGCAGGATTGAACACTGAAGCTTTCTTT. Its protein is CASSIVAGLNTEAFF.

J is TRBJ2-1 and V is TRBV6-1, with TRBD2 matching over 12 bases. V lost 4 bases, J lost 7 bases, and 8 bases stayed unmatched. This CDR3 contains 16 residues. Germline V lookup: CDR1 MNHNS, CDR2 SASEGT. CDR3 residues: CASSASLAGGRNEQFF. The CDR3 DNA follows: TGTGCCAGCAGTGCCTCACTAGCGGGAGGCCGTAATGAGCAGTTCTTC.